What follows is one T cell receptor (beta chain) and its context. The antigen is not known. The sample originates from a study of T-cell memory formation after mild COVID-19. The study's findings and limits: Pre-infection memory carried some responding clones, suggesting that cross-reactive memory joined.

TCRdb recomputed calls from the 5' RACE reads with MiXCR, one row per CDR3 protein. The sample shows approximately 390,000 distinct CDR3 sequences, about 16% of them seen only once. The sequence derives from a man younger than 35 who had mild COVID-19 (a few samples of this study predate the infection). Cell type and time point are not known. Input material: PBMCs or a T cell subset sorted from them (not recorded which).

CDR3 bases: TGTGCCAGCTCACCGACAGGCTACGAGCAGTACGTC. Amino acid sequence: CASSPTGYEQYV. The chain joins TRBV18 to TRBJ2-7; D is perhaps TRBD1 (6 bases). There are 12 residues in the CDR3. Trimming shortened V by 3 bases and J by 3 bases, and 6 bases separated the two germline ends. Germline V gives CDR1 KGHSH, CDR2 LQKENI.